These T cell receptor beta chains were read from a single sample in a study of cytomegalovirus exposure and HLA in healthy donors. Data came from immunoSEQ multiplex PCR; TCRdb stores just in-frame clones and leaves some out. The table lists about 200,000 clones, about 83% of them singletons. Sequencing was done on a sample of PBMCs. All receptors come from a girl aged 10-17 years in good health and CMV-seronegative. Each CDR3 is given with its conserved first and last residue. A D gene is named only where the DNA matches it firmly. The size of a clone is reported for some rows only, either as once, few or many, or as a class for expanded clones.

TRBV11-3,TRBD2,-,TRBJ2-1,TGTGCCAGCAGTCTTGGGACTAGCGGGAGTAATGAGCAGTTCTTC,CASSLGTSGSNEQFF
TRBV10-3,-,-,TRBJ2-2,TGTGCCATCAGATCCCCAGACACCGGGGAGCTGTTTTTT,CAIRSPDTGELFF
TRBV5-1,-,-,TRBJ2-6,TGCGCCAGCAGCTCCCCACGGGGGGCCAACGTCCTGACTTTC,CASSSPRGANVLTF
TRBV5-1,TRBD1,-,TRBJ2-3,TGCGCCAGCAGCTTCTCCCGGGATGGGACAGGTTCAGATACGCAGTATTTT,CASSFSRDGTGSDTQYF
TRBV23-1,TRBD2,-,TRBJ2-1,TGCGCCAGCAGCCCAACTTCACCGGGACTAGCGGGAGACTCTCGCGGCTACAATGAGCAGTTCTTC,CASSPTSPGLAGDSRGYNEQFF
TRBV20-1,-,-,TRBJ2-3,TGCAGTTACGGGTGGACAGATACGCAGTATTTT,CSYGWTDTQYF
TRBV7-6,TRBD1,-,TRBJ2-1,TGTGCCAGCAGCTTAATGGGGAGACAGGGGGCAGGCAATGAGCAGTTCTTC,CASSLMGRQGAGNEQFF
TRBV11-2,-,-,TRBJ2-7,TGTGCCAGCAGCCTTTACAGGGACGAGCAGTACTTC,CASSLYRDEQYF
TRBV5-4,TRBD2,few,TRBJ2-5,TGTGCCAGCAGCTTGGGACTAGCGGGGACAGAGACCCAGTACTTC,CASSLGLAGTETQYF
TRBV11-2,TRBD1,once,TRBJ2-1,TGTGCCAGCAGTTGGTGGAAGACAGGGACTGAGCAGTTCTTC,CASSWWKTGTEQFF
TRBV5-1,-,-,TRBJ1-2,TGCGCCAGCAGTACCGACAGGCTCTTTTTTAATGGCTACACCTTC,CASSTDRLFFNGYTF
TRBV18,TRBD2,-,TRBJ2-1,TGTGCCAGCTCACCGGTGGCTAGCGGGAGCGGTGAGCAGTTCTTC,CASSPVASGSGEQFF
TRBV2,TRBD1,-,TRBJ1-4,TGTGCCACGGGACAGTCAGGCCAAAATGAAAAACTGTTTTTT,CATGQSGQNEKLFF
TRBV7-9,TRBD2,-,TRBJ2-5,TGTGCCAGCAGCTCCGGGACTAGCGGGACCGCGGGGACCCAGTACTTC,CASSSGTSGTAGTQYF
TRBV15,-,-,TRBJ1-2,TGTGCCACCAGCAGAGATCCCACAGGAAACGGGGGCTACACCTTC,CATSRDPTGNGGYTF
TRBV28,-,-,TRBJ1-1,TGTGCCAGCAGTTTGGGGGCGCGAGAAGCTTTCTTT,CASSLGAREAFF
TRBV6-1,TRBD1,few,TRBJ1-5,TGTGCCAGCAGGGAACAGGGGATGGGCAATCAGCCCCAGCATTTT,CASREQGMGNQPQHF
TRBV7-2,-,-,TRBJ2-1,TGTGCCAGCAGCTCAACAGGGGGGGGGTTTAATGAGCAGTTCTTC,CASSSTGGGFNEQFF
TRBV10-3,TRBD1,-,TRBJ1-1,TGTGCCATCAGCTCTTCAGGGGGTGAAGCTTTCTTT,CAISSSGGEAFF
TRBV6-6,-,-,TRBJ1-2,TGTGCCAGCAGCCGGACTTCTAACTATGGCTACACCTTC,CASSRTSNYGYTF
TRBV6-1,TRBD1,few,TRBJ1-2,TGTGCCAGCAATTCACCGGACAGGGGCTACTATGGCTACACCTTC,CASNSPDRGYYGYTF
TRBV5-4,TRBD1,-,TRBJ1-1,TGTGCCAGCAGCTTAGACCCAGGGGGCACTGAAGCTTTCTTT,CASSLDPGGTEAFF
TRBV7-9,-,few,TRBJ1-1,TGTGCCAGCAGCTTAGTCGGGGGTTCGACACTCGAAGCTTTCTTT,CASSLVGGSTLEAFF
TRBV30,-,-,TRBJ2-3,TGTGCCTGGAGTGGGGTGGGCCCGGCAGGCACAGATACGCAGTATTTT,CAWSGVGPAGTDTQYF
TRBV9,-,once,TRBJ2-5,TGTGCCAGCAGCGTAGGTCCGGGGTGGCAAGAGACCCAGTACTTC,CASSVGPGWQETQYF
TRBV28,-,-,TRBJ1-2,TGTGCCAGCAGTTCTCACGGGGGGCTGGGAGGCTATGGCTACACCTTC,CASSSHGGLGGYGYTF
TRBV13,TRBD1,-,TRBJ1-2,TGTGCCAGCAGCTTAGAGGGGGACAGGAACTATGGCTACACCTTC,CASSLEGDRNYGYTF
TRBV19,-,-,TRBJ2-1,TGTGCCAGTAGGGCGGGGGCCCGGAAAGGAAATGAGCAGTTCTTC,CASRAGARKGNEQFF
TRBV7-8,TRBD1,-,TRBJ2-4,TGTGCCAGCAGCAACCCGGGACAGGGTGTGGGCATTCAGTACTTC,CASSNPGQGVGIQYF
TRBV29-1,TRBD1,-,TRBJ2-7,TGCAGCGTCGAGACAGGGGGGCGCCCCTACGAGCAGTACTTC,CSVETGGRPYEQYF
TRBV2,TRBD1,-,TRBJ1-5,TGTGCCAGCATACCGGGACAGGCTCATCAGCCCCAGCATTTT,CASIPGQAHQPQHF
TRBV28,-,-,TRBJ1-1,TGTGCCAGCAGTTTACAGGCCAGTTTACATGGTACTGAAGCTTTCTTT,CASSLQASLHGTEAFF
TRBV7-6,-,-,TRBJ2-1,TGTGCCAGCAGCTTAGAGTCGTTTAATAGTTTGTTCTTC,CASSLESFNSLFF
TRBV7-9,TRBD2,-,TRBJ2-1,TGTGCCAGCGAGGGGACTAGCTCCTACAATGAGCAGTTCTTC,CASEGTSSYNEQFF
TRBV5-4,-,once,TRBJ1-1,TGTGCCAGCAGCTTAACAGGACGTGGCCTTATTATGAACACTGAAGCTTTCTTT,CASSLTGRGLIMNTEAFF
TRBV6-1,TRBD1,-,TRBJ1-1,TGTGCCAGCAGTGGACAGGGCACTGAAGCTTTCTTT,CASSGQGTEAFF
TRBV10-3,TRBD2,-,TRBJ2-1,TGTGCCATCAGTGAAGTACTAGCGGGGGGCAATGAGCAGTTCTTC,CAISEVLAGGNEQFF
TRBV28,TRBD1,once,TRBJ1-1,TGTGCCAGCAGTTTGGTCGGGACAGGGGGTCTTGAAGCTTTCTTT,CASSLVGTGGLEAFF
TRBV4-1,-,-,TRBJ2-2,TGCGCCAGCAGCCAAGTTATCGAGCGGGCGGGCGGGGAGCTGTTTTTT,CASSQVIERAGGELFF
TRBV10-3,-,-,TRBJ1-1,TGTGCCATCAGACTACAGGAAAACACTGAAGCTTTCTTT,CAIRLQENTEAFF
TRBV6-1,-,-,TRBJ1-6,TGTGCCAGCAGACCCGGGGTTATCGGGACACCCCTCCACTTT,CASRPGVIGTPLHF
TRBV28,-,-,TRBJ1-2,TGTGCCAGCAGTTACCGCGGGTCGGGGGGATTGGGCTACACCTTC,CASSYRGSGGLGYTF